These T cell receptor beta chains were read from a single sample in a study of spatial heterogeneity in lung cancer. MiXCR was run by TCRdb on the 5' RACE reads, yielding one entry per CDR3 protein. The sample holds 2,100 or so distinct CDR3 sequences, 7.2% seen once. Sequences were derived from normal lung tissue next to the tumor, sampled at surgery. The receptors originated from a female donor with early-stage non-small cell lung cancer. Each CDR3 is given with its conserved first and last residue. A D gene is named only where the DNA matches it firmly. Clone size is stated in some rows and not others, as once, few, many or a class when expanded.

TRBJ2-3 large - TRBV2 CASTKDYTDTQYF
TRBJ2-7 medium-sized - TRBV7-2 CASSFPPNEQYF
TRBJ2-3 medium-sized TRBD2 TRBV3-1 CASSGTSAGDTQYF
TRBJ2-7 medium-sized TRBD2 TRBV19 CASSIGRTGGIEQYF
TRBJ2-1 medium-sized - TRBV19 CASSSNGPREQFF
TRBJ2-6 medium-sized - TRBV20-1 CSAPGVWGANVLTF
TRBJ2-1 large - TRBV12-3/TRBV12-4 CASTAQRAGNNEQFF
TRBJ2-3 medium-sized - TRBV6-5 CASSLNSHTDTQYF
TRBJ2-7 medium-sized TRBD1 TRBV28 CASRTTGDRYEQYF
TRBJ2-6 few - TRBV29-1 CSATGDSGANVLTF
TRBJ2-2 medium-sized TRBD1 TRBV12-3/TRBV12-4 CASSLRTGATGELFF
TRBJ2-7 medium-sized TRBD2 TRBV20-1 CSARPRTSGLAYEQYF
TRBJ2-7 - TRBD2 TRBV5-6 CASSPTTSGRAYEQYF
TRBJ1-5 medium-sized TRBD1 TRBV28 CASSQYRGGNQPQHF